Sequencing of this T cell receptor (beta chain) was carried out in a study of PD-L1 blockade in urothelial cancer. CDR1 and CDR2 (germline): MGHRA, YSYEKL. V lost 2 bases, J lost 6 bases, and 3 bases stayed unmatched. This CDR3 contains 14 residues. Time point of the sample: pretreatment peripheral blood. Urothelial carcinoma, locally advanced or metastatic, affected the patients. This table comes from immunoSEQ multiplex PCR, and its TCRdb copy is limited to in-frame clones, with some not included. This table has approximately 50,000 clones, about 86% appearing once. The source material was PBMCs, sampled around atezolizumab (anti-PD-L1) treatment. The sequence came from a man aged 60 to 69 with urothelial cancer. This chain uses TRBV4-1 with TRBJ1-3; 8 bases line up with TRBD1. This chain's CDR3 is CASSQLTGENTIYF. CDR3 nucleotides: TGCGCCAGCAGCCAACTGACAGGGGAAAACACCATATATTTT.